A single sample is the source of the 5 T cell receptor beta chains below, sequenced in a study of T cell responses to AZD1222 COVID-19 vaccine (dated by TCRdb to about 2021). The meaning of the sample's time point label: baseline before first vaccination. Receptor libraries were prepared by the immunoSEQ multiplex PCR assay. TCRdb obtained this table from immuneACCESS and retained in-frame rearrangements with V and J assigned. These tables miss some clones; where compared with another copy, unresolved V genes account for less than half of the shortfall, and the remainder is unexplained. The sample profile shows 150,000 or so clones; about 93% of them were found once. The ten largest clones take up about 2.1% of the sample. The specimen comprised peripheral blood, sampled on day 0 of AZD1222 vaccination. All receptors derive from an adult in good health.

The chain employs TRBV9 and TRBJ2-5; D uncertain. The CDR3 spans 15 residues. The V end was cut by 0 bases, the J end by 3 bases, with 12 bases between. Germline V gene sequence: CDR1 SGDLS, CDR2 YYNGEE. In DNA form, the CDR3 reads TGTGCCAGCAGCGTAGGCAGGAAAGTAGAAGAGACCCAGTACTTC. This gives the protein CASSVGRKVEETQYF.

This rearrangement joins TRBV6-5 to TRBJ2-3; D possibly corresponds to TRBD1 (6 bases). CDR3 size: 15 residues. Germline lookup yields CDR1 MNHEY and CDR2 SVGAGI. V was clipped by 5 bases and J by 1 base, with 13 bases between them. The CDR3 here is CASSQGIPRTDTQYF. The CDR3 DNA is TGTGCCAGCAGTCAGGGGATACCTCGCACAGATACGCAGTATTTT.

The chain employs TRBV5-1 and TRBJ1-1; D call uncertain. The CDR3 runs to 14 residues. The V gene's germline CDR1 is SGHRS and CDR2 YFSETQ. V dropped 1 base and J dropped 1 base, with 8 bases sitting between them. CDR3 loop: CASSLSPGNTEAFF. The CDR3 region has the DNA TGCGCCAGCAGCTTGTCCCCGGGGAACACTGAAGCTTTCTTT.

CDR3 in DNA: TGCAGCGTGGGAGAAACAGGGGGCACTGAAGCTTTCTTT. Translating it yields CSVGETGGTEAFF. This chain connects TRBV29-1 to TRBJ1-1; 8 bases fit TRBD1. The V gene's germline CDR1 is SQVTM and CDR2 ANQGSEA. With V trimmed by 6 bases and J by 4 bases, 7 bases remained unmatched. This CDR3 contains 13 residues.

The CDR3 DNA is TGCGCCAGCAGCGCTATAATAGGGACAGACAATGAAAAACTGTTTTTT. This translates into CASSAIIGTDNEKLFF. The chain recombines TRBV10-2 with TRBJ1-4; 7 bases are shared with TRBD1. The V segment lost 6 bases and the J segment 5 bases; nucleotides outside the gene matches: 12. The germline V gene has CDR1 WSHSY and CDR2 SAAADI. The CDR3 length is 16 residues.